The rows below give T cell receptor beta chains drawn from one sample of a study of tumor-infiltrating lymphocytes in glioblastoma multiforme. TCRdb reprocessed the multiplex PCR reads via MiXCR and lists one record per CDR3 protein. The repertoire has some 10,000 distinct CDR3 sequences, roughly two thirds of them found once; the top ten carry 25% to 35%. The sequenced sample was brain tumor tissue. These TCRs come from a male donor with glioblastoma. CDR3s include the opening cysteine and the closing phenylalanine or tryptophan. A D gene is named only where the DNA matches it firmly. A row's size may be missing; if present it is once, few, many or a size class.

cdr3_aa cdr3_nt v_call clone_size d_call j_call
CSAGRTGVGYTEAFF TGCAGTGCTGGCCGAACCGGGGTGGGATACACTGAAGCTTTCTTT TRBV20-1 NA NA TRBJ1-1
CSVTRDRKSPLHF TGCAGCGTTACCAGGGACAGAAAGTCACCCCTCCACTTT TRBV29-1 NA TRBD1 TRBJ1-6
CASSMIPSTDTQYF TGTGCCAGCAGCATGATACCGAGCACAGATACACAGTATTTT TRBV6-2/TRBV6-3 once NA TRBJ2-3
CASSHPTTGIQETQYF TGTGCCAGCTCCCACCCCACGACAGGGATCCAAGAGACCCAGTACTTC TRBV18 many TRBD1 TRBJ2-5
CASSSTHRDEQFF TGTGCCAGCAGCTCGACCCACAGGGATGAGCAGTTCTTC TRBV11-2 NA NA TRBJ2-1
CSATPDYGRRTDTQYF TGCAGTGCAACTCCCGACTACGGGCGACGCACAGATACGCAGTATTTT TRBV20-1 medium-sized NA TRBJ2-3
CASSFGTLNTEAFF TGTGCCAGCAGTTTTGGGACATTGAACACTGAAGCCTTCTTT TRBV12-3/TRBV12-4 NA NA TRBJ1-1
CASSQLLPSGRSNEQFF TGTGCCAGCAGCCAATTACTACCTAGCGGGAGGTCGAATGAGCAGTTCTTC TRBV11-1 few TRBD2 TRBJ2-1
CASSLYRGSDTQYF TGTGCCAGCAGCTTGTACAGGGGGTCTGATACGCAGTATTTT TRBV11-3 NA TRBD1 TRBJ2-3
CAISEPDKQNNEQFF TGTGCCATCAGTGAGCCGGACAAGCAGAACAATGAGCAGTTCTTC TRBV10-3 NA NA TRBJ2-1
CASSSIARAGGEPFF TGTGCCAGCAGCTCGATAGCGAGGGCGGGCGGGGAACCGTTTTTC TRBV11-2 NA NA TRBJ2-2
CASGPVGGGQPQHF TGTGCCAGCGGTCCGGTAGGGGGCGGTCAGCCCCAGCATTTT TRBV12-3/TRBV12-4 NA TRBD1 TRBJ1-5
CASSPRGNQPQHF TGCGCCAGCAGCCCGAGGGGAAATCAGCCCCAGCATTTT TRBV5-1 medium-sized NA TRBJ1-5
CSARGWGSVSSPLHF TGCAGTGCTAGAGGGTGGGGTTCCGTGAGCTCACCCCTCCACTTT TRBV20-1 NA NA TRBJ1-6
CSAIPGVNEQFF TGCAGTGCTATCCCAGGCGTCAATGAGCAGTTCTTC TRBV20-1 NA NA TRBJ2-1
CASSPQYTDTQYF TGTGCCAGCAGTCCCCAATACACAGATACGCAGTATTTT TRBV6-5 NA NA TRBJ2-3
CASSLNRVDSGNTIYF TGCGCCAGCAGCTTGAACAGGGTGGACTCTGGAAACACCATATATTTT TRBV5-1 many NA TRBJ1-3
CSVNSYDYTF TGCAGCGTTAACAGCTATGACTACACCTTC TRBV29-1 once NA TRBJ1-2
CASSLEEEETQYF TGTGCCAGCAGCTTGGAGGAAGAAGAGACCCAGTACTTC TRBV5-6 large NA TRBJ2-5
CAISSSGGISYEQYF TGTGCCATCAGTAGTAGCGGGGGGATATCCTACGAGCAGTACTTC TRBV10-3 once TRBD2 TRBJ2-7